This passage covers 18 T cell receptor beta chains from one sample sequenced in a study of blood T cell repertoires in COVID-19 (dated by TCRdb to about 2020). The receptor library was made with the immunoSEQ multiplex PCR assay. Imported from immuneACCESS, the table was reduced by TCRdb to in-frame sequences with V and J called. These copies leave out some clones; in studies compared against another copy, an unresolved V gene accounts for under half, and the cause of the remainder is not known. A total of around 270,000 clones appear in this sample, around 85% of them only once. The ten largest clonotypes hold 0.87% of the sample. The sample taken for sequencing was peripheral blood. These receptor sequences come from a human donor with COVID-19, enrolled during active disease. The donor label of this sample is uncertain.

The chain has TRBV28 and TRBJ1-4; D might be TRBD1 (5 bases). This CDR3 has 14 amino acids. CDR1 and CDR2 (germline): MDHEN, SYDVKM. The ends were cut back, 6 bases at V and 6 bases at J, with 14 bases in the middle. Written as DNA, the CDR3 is TGTGCCAGCAGCCTAGACAGACCAGATGAAAAACTGTTTTTT. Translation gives CASSLDRPDEKLFF.

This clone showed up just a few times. The CDR3 spells CASSPPEKRETQYF. The CDR3 region has the DNA TGTGCCAGTAGTCCCCCCGAGAAGAGGGAGACCCAGTACTTC. The chain joins TRBV19 to TRBJ2-5; D gene uncertain. V was cut by 5 bases and J by 5 bases, with 15 bases left in between. The CDR3 has 14 amino acids. CDR1 is LNHDA, CDR2 SQIVND, per germline (reference sequence).

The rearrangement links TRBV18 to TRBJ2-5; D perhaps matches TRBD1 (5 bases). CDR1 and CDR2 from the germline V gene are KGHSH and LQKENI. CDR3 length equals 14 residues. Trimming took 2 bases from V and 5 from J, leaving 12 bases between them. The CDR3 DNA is TGTGCCAGCTCACCAATAGGGGCTGGGGAGACCCAGTACTTC. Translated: CASSPIGAGETQYF.

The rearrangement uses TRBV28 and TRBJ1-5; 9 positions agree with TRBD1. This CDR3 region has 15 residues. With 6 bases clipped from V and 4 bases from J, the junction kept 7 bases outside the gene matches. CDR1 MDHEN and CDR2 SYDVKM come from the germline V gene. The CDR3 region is CASSIGDRENQPQHF. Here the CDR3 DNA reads TGTGCCAGCAGCATCGGGGACAGGGAAAATCAGCCCCAGCATTTT.

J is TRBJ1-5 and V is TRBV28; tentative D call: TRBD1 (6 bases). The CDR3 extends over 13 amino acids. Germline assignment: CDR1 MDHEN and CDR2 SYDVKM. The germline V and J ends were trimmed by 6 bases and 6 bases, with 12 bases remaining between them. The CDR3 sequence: CASSNTGPQPQHF. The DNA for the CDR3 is TGTGCCAGCAGCAACACAGGGCCTCAGCCCCAGCATTTT.

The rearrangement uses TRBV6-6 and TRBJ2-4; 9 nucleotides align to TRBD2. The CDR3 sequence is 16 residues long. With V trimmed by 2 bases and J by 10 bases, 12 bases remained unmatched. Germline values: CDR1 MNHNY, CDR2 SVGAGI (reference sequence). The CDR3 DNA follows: TGTGCCAGCAGTTACGGGGAGCCTAGCGGGACTGGAATTCAGTACTTC. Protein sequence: CASSYGEPSGTGIQYF.

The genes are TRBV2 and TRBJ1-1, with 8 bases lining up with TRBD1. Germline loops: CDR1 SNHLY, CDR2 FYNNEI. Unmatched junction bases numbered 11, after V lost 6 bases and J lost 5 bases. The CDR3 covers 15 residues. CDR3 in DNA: TGTGCCAGCAGGCCCCTTCGACAGGGGTATACTGAAGCTTTCTTT. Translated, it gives CASRPLRQGYTEAFF.

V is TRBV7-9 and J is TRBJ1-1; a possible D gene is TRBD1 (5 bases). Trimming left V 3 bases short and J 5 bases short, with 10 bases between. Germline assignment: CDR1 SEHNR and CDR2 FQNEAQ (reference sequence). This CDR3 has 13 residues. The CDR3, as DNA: TGTGCCAGCAGCTTTACAGGTGATACTGAAGCTTTCTTT. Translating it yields CASSFTGDTEAFF.

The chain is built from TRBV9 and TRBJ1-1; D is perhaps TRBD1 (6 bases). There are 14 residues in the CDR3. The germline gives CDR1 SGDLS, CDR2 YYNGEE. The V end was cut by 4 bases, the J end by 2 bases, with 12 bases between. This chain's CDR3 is CASSQQGRNTEAFF. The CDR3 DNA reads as TGTGCCAGCAGCCAGCAGGGGAGAAACACTGAAGCTTTCTTT.

The CDR3 DNA reads as TGTGCCAGCAGTGAGGGGGGGGAGCCCTATGGCTACACCTTC. Its protein product is CASSEGGEPYGYTF. The chain couples TRBV6-1 to TRBJ1-2; D perhaps matches TRBD1 (5 bases). The ends were cut back, 3 bases at V and 4 bases at J, with 12 bases in the middle. The CDR3 spans 14 residues. In germline, CDR1 is MNHNS, CDR2 SASEGT.

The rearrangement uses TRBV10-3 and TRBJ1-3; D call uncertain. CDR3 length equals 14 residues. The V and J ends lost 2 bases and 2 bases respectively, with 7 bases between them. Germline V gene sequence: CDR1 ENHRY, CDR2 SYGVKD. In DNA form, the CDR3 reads TGTGCCATCAGTGAGGCGAAAACTGGAAACACCATATATTTT. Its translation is CAISEAKTGNTIYF.

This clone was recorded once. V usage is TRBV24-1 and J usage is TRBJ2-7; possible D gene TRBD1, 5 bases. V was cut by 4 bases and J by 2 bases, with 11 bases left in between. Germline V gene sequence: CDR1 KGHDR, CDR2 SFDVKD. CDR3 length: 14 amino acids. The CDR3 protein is CATSDTDNTYEQYF. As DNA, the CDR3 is TGTGCCACCAGTGACACGGACAACACCTACGAGCAGTACTTC.

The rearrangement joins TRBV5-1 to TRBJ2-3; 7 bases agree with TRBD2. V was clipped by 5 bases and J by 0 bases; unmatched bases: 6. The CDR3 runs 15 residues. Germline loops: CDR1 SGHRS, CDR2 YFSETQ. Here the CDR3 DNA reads TGCGCCAGCAGACCCGGGGGGACTAGCACAGATACGCAGTATTTT. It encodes CASRPGGTSTDTQYF.

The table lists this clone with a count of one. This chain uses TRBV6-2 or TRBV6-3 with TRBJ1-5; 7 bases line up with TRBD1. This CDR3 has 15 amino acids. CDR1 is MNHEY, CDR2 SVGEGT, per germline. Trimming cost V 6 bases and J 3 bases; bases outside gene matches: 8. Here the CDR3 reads CASSKDRRFNQPQHF. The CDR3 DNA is TGTGCCAGCAGCAAGGACAGGAGATTCAATCAGCCCCAGCATTTT.

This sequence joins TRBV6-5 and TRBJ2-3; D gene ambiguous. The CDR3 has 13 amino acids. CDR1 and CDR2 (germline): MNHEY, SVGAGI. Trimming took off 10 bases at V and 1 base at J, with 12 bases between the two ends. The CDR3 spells CATENRGTDTQYF. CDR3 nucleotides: TGTGCCACCGAGAACCGGGGCACAGATACGCAGTATTTT.

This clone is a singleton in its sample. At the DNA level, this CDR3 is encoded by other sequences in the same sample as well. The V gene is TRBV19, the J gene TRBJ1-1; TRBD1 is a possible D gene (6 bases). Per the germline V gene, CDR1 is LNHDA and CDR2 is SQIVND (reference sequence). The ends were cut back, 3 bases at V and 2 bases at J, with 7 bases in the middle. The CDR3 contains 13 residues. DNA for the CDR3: TGTGCCAGTAGTATGACAGGAAACACTGAAGCTTTCTTT. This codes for CASSMTGNTEAFF.

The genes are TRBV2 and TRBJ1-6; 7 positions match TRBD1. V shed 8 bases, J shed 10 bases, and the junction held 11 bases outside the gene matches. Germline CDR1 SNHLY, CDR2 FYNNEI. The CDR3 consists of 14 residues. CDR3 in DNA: TGTGCCAGCGGAAGACAGGGTGAGGCCTCACCCCTCCACTTT. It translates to CASGRQGEASPLHF. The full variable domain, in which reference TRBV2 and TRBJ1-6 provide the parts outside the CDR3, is EPEVTQTPSHQVTQMGQEVILRCVPISNHLYFYWYRQILGQKVEFLVSFYNNEISEKSEIFDDQFSVERPDGSNFTLKIRSTKLEDSAMYFCASGRQGEASPLHFGNGTRLTVT.

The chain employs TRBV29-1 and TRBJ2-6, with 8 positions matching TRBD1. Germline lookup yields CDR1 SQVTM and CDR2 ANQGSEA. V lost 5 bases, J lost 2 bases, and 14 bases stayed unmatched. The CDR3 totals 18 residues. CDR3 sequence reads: CSVLRRAGGRAGANVLTF. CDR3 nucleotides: TGCAGCGTTCTCCGTCGAGCAGGGGGCAGGGCTGGGGCCAACGTCCTGACTTTC.